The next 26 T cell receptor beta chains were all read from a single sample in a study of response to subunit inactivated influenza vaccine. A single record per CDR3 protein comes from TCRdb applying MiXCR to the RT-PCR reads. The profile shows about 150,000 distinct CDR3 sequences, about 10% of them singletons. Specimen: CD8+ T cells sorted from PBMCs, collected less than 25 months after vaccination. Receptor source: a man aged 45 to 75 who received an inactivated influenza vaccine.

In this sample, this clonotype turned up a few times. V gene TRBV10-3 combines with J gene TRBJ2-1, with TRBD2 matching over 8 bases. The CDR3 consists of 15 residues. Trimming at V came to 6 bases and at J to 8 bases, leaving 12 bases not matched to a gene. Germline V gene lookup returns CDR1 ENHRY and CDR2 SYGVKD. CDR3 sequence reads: CAISTPREGEDEQFF. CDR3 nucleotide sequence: TGTGCCATCAGCACCCCACGGGAGGGGGAGGATGAGCAGTTCTTC.

CDR3 nucleotide sequence: TGTGCCACCAGCGGAAACCGACAGGGCAATCAGCCCCAGCATTTT. Protein product: CATSGNRQGNQPQHF. V usage is TRBV15 and J usage is TRBJ1-5; tentative D call: TRBD1 (6 bases). Deletions cut 5 bases from V and 2 bases from J, with 13 bases between. Germline-derived CDR1 and CDR2 are LNHNV and YYDKDF (reference sequence). This CDR3 is built from 15 residues.

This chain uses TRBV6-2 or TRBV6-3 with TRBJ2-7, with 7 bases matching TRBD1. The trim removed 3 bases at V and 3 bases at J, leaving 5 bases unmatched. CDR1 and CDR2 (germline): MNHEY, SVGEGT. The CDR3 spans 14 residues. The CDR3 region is CASSYRQGYYEQYF. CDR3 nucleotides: TGTGCCAGCAGTTATAGACAGGGTTACTACGAGCAGTACTTC.

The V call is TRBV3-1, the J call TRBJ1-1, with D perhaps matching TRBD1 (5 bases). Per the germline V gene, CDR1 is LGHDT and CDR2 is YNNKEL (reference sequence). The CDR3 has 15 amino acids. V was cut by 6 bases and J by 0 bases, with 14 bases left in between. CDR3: CASRPGGVVNTEAFF. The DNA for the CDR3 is TGTGCCAGCAGGCCCGGGGGTGTCGTGAACACTGAAGCTTTCTTT.

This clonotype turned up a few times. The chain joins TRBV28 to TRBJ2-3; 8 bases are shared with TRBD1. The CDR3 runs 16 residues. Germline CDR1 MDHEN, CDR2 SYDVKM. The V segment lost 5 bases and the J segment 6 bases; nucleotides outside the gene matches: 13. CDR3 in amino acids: CASSPLGPGGRDTQYF. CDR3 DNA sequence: TGTGCCAGCAGTCCTCTCGGGCCAGGGGGCAGGGATACGCAGTATTTT.

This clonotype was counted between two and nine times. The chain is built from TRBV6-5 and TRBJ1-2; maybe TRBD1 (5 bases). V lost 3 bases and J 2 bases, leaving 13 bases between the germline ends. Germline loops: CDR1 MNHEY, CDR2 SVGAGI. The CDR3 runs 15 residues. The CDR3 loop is CASSYKTVHNYGYTF. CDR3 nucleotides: TGTGCCAGCAGTTATAAGACAGTCCACAACTATGGCTACACCTTC.

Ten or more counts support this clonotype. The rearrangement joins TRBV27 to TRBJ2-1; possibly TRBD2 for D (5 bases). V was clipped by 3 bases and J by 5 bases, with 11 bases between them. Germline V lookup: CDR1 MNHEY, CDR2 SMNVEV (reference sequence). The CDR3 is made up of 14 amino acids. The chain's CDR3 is CASSFRDYDNEQFF. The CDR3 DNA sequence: TGTGCCAGCAGTTTTCGAGACTACGACAATGAGCAGTTCTTC.

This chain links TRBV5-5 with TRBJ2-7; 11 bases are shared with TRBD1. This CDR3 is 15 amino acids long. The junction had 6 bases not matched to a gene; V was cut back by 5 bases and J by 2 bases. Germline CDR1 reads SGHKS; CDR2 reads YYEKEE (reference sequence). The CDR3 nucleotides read TGTGCCAGCAGTTTCGGACAGGGGGCTACCTACGAGCAGTACTTC. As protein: CASSFGQGATYEQYF.

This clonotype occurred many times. CDR3 bases: TGTGCCATCAGTGAGATAGCGGTCACAGATACGCAGTATTTT. Amino acids: CAISEIAVTDTQYF. The V gene is TRBV10-3, the J gene TRBJ2-3; D is possibly TRBD2 (6 bases). The germline V gene has CDR1 ENHRY and CDR2 SYGVKD. V lost 2 bases to trimming and J lost 2 bases, with 8 bases between them. The CDR3 has 14 amino acids.

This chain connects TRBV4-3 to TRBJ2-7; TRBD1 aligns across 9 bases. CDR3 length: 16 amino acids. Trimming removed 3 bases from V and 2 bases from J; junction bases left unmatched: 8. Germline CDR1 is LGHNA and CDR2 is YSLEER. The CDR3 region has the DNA TGCGCCAGCAGCCAGGGGACCGGGACAGGGACCTACGAGCAGTACTTC. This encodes CASSQGTGTGTYEQYF.

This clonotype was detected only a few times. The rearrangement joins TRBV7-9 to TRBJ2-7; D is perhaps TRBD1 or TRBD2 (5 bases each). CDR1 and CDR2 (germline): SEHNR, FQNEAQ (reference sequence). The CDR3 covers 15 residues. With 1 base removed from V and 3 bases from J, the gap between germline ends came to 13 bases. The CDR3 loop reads CASSLGDRQLYEQYF. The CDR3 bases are TGTGCCAGCAGCTTAGGGGACCGGCAGCTCTACGAGCAGTACTTC. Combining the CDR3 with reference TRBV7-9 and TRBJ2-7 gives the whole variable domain DTGVSQNPRHKITKRGQNVTFRCDPISEHNRLYWYRQTLGQGPEFLTYFQNEAQLEKSRLLSDRFSAERPKGSFSTLEIQRTEQGDSAMYLCASSLGDRQLYEQYFGPGTRLTVT.

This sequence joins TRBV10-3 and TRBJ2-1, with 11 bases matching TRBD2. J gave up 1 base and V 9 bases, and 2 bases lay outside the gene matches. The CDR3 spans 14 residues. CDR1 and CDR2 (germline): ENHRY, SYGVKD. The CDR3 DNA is TGTGCCATAGGGACTAGCGGTTCCTACAATGAGCAGTTCTTC. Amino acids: CAIGTSGSYNEQFF.

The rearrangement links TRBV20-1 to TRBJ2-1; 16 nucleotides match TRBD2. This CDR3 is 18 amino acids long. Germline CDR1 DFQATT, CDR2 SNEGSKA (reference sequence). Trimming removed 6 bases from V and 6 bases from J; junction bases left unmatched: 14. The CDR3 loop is CSATGLAGGPRSLNEQFF. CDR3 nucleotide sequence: TGCAGTGCAACGGGACTAGCGGGGGGGCCGAGGTCCCTCAATGAGCAGTTCTTC.

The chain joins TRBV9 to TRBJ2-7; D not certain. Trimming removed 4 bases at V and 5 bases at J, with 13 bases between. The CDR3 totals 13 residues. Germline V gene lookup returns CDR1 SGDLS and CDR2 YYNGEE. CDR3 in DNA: TGTGCCAGCAGCTTCTCCGGCCTCGACGAGCAGTACTTC. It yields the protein CASSFSGLDEQYF.

The CDR3 coding sequence is TGTGCCAGCAGCCCACCCGACGGGACAGGAGAACTCAATGAGCAGTTCTTC. Amino acid sequence: CASSPPDGTGELNEQFF. The chain is built from TRBV11-2 and TRBJ2-1; 8 nucleotides align to TRBD1. This CDR3 is 17 amino acids long. Germline lookup yields CDR1 SGHAT and CDR2 FQNNGV. V gave up 5 bases and J gave up 6 bases; unmatched junction bases: 15.

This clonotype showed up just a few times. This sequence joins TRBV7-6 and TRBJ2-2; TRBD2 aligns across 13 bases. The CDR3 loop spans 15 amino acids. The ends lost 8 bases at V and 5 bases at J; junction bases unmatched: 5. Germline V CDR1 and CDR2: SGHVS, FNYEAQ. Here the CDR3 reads CASGILAGGTGELFF. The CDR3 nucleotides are TGTGCCAGCGGAATACTAGCGGGGGGGACCGGGGAGCTGTTTTTT.

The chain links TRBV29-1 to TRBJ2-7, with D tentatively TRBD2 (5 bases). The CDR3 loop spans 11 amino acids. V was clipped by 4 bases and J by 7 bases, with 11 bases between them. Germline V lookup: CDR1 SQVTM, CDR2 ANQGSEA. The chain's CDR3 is CSVVRGWEQYF. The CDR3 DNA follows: TGCAGCGTTGTACGAGGGTGGGAGCAGTACTTC.

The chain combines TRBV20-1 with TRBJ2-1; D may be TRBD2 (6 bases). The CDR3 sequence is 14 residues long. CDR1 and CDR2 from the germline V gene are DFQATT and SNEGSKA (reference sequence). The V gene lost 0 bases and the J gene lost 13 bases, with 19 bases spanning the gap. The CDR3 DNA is TGCAGTGCTAGAGATCTACTAGCTACGCAGAAACAGTTCTTC. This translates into CSARDLLATQKQFF.

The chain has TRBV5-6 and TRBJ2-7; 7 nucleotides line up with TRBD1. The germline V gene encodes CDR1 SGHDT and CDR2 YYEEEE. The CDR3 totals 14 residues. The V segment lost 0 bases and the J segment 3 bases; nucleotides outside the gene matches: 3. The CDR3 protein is CASSLGQGFYEQYF. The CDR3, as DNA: TGTGCCAGCAGCTTGGGACAGGGCTTCTACGAGCAGTACTTC.

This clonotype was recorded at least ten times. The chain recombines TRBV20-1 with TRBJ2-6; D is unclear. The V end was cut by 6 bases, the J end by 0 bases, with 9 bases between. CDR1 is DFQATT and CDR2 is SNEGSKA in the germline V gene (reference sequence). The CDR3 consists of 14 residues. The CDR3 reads CSANLHSGANVLTF. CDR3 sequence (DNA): TGCAGTGCCAACCTCCACTCTGGGGCCAACGTCCTGACTTTC.

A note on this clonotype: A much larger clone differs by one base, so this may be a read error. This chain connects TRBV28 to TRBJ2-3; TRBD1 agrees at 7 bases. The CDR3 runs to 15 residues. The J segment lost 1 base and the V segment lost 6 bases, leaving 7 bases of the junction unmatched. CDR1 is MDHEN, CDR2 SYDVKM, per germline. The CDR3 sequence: CASSPGGPGTDTQYF. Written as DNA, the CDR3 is TGTGCCAGCAGCCCAGGGGGTCCCGGCACAGATACGCAGTATTTT.

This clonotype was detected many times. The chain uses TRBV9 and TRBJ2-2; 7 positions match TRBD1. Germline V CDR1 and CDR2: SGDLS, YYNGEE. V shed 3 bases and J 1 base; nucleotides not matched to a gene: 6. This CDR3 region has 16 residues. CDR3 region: CASSGTGALNTGELFF. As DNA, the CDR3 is TGTGCCAGCAGCGGAACAGGGGCCTTGAACACCGGGGAGCTGTTTTTT.

CDR3 sequence (DNA): TGTGCCAGCAGTTTATATTCAGGGAATCAGCCCCAGCATTTT. This gives the protein CASSLYSGNQPQHF. This chain connects TRBV27 to TRBJ1-5, with a tentative D call TRBD1 (5 bases). This CDR3 is built from 14 residues. V was cut by 1 base and J by 4 bases, with 8 bases left in between. Germline assignment: CDR1 MNHEY and CDR2 SMNVEV (reference sequence).

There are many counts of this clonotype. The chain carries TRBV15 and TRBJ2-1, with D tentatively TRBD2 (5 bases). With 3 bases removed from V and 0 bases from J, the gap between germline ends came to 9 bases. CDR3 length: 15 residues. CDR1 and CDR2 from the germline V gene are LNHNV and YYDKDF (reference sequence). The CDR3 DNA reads TGTGCCACCAGCAGCCGGGGTAGCTCCTACAATGAGCAGTTCTTC. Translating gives CATSSRGSSYNEQFF.

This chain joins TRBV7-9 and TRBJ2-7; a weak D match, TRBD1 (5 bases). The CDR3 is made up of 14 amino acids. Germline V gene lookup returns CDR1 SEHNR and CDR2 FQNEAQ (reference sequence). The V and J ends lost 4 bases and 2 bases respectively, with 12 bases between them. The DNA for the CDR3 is TGTGCCAGCAGCTCGACAGTACAAACCTACGAGCAGTACTTC. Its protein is CASSSTVQTYEQYF.

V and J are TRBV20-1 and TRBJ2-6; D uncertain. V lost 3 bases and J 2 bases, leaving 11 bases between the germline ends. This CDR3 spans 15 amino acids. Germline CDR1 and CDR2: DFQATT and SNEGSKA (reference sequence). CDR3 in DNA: TGCAGTGCTAGGGTGGTCTTCGCTGGGGCCAACGTCCTGACTTTC. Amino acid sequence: CSARVVFAGANVLTF.